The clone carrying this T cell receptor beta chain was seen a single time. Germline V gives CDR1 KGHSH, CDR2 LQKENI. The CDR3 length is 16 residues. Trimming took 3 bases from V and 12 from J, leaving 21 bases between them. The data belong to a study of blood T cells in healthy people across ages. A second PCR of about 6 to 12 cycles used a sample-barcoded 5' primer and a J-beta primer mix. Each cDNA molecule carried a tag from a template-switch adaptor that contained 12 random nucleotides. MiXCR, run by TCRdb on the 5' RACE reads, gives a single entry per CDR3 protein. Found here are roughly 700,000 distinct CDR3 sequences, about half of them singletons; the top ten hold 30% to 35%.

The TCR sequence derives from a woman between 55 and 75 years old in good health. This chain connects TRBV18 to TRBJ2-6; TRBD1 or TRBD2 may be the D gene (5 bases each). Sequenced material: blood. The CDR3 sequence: CASSPSDRGRGGVLTF. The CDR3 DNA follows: TGTGCCAGCTCACCCTCAGACCGAGGCCGGGGCGGCGTCCTGACTTTC.